This TCR beta chain derives from a study of T cell changes during pregnancy in multiple sclerosis. Assay used: immunoSEQ multiplex PCR; TCRdb lists only in-frame clones, some missing. The table includes tens of thousands of clones, approximately 95% detected once. In germline, CDR1 is SGHRS, CDR2 YFSETQ. Trimming removed 2 bases from V and 4 bases from J; junction bases left unmatched: 12. This CDR3 is built from 16 residues. The specimen was CD4+ T cells from peripheral blood mononuclear cells, collected after pregnancy. The receptor was isolated from a female donor with multiple sclerosis, enrolled in a pregnancy study. The chain combines TRBV5-1 with TRBJ2-7, with 7 positions matching TRBD2. The CDR3 protein is CASSLKSGGTRYEQYF. The DNA for the CDR3 is TGCGCCAGCAGCTTAAAGTCGGGAGGAACGCGATACGAGCAGTACTTC.